This TCR beta chain is from a study of cytomegalovirus exposure and HLA in healthy donors. This table comes from immunoSEQ multiplex PCR, and its TCRdb copy is limited to in-frame clones, with some not included. The table has 200,000 to 250,000 clones, roughly 91% seen once; the top ten hold approximately 2%. The CDR3 covers 13 residues. The V gene's germline CDR1 is ENHRY and CDR2 SYGVKD. V shed 3 bases and J shed 3 bases, with 8 bases lying between them. Of note for this clone: Antigen unknown.

Study-level findings and limits: Diagnosis of cytomegalovirus status made by the classifier reportedly showed high specificity and sensitivity. Among the CMV-associated chains, three were confirmed in vitro as specific for CMV antigens.

This receptor was identified in a woman aged 18-35 years in good health and CMV-seropositive. V is TRBV10-3 and J is TRBJ2-5, with D perhaps TRBD1 (5 bases). Sequencing input: PBMCs. The CDR3 region has the DNA TGTGCCATCAGTGAAGCAGGGAAAGAGACCCAGTACTTC. This gives the protein CAISEAGKETQYF.